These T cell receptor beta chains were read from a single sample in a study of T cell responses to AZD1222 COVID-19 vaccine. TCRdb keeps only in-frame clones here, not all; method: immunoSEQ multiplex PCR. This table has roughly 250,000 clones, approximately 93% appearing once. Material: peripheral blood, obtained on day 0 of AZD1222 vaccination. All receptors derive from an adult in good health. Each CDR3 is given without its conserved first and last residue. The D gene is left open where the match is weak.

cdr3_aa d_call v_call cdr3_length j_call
ASSLGGTGTNSPLH TRBD1 TRBV5-1 14 TRBJ1-6
ATSDSQGENSNQPQH NA TRBV24-1 15 TRBJ1-5
AITEVEGVGEQY NA TRBV10-3 12 TRBJ2-7
ASSLMGGGLYEQY TRBD2 TRBV5-1 13 TRBJ2-7
ASSPTQGDTEAF TRBD1 TRBV18 12 TRBJ1-1
ATSFGTGSHEQY TRBD1 TRBV2 12 TRBJ2-7
ASSPDGTGFSYEQY TRBD1 TRBV11-1 14 TRBJ2-7
SVSDTEAF NA TRBV29-1 8 TRBJ1-1
ASSLTGPPYEQY TRBD1 TRBV7-9 12 TRBJ2-7
ASSLRGFKTQY NA TRBV7-8 11 TRBJ2-5
ASSPQAGVGEQY TRBD2 TRBV19 12 TRBJ2-7
ASSQLGRGYGYT NA TRBV6-5 12 TRBJ1-2
ASSITRWAGELF NA TRBV19 12 TRBJ2-2
ASSHFRGEEKLF TRBD1 TRBV11-2 12 TRBJ1-4
ASSPRQPTNEKLF NA TRBV18 13 TRBJ1-4
ASSPSGGSSYNEQF TRBD2 TRBV5-1 14 TRBJ2-1
ASGRGLGFRDRTEKLF NA TRBV28 16 TRBJ1-4
AITRTGNPYEQY NA TRBV10-3 12 TRBJ2-7
ASSPEQFLSYNEQF NA TRBV28 14 TRBJ2-1
ATSQAWATDTGELF NA TRBV24-1 14 TRBJ2-2
ASSESGRDNQPQH NA TRBV6-1 13 TRBJ1-5
ASSSGTSADTQY TRBD2 TRBV5-1 12 TRBJ2-3
ASSEQGDKKH TRBD1 TRBV12-3/TRBV12-4 10 TRBJ1-5
ATSRGVYNEQF NA TRBV15 11 TRBJ2-1